The 19 T cell receptor beta chains given below trace back to one sample, sequenced in a study of shared clonotypes between healthy human individuals. The assay was immunoSEQ multiplex PCR, and TCRdb's table has in-frame clones only and misses some. The top ten clones hold roughly 0.56% of a sample with approximately 1.1 million clones, 75% to 80% of them seen once. The sample was memory CD4+ T cells from PBMCs. Subset reported: CD45RA-negative fraction. Receptors were obtained from a man between 18 and 29 years old in good health. Some clones in this sample may be carry-over from other donors' samples.

The chain combines TRBV6-1 with TRBJ2-2, with 8 bases fitting TRBD2. The CDR3 consists of 18 residues. CDR1 MNHNS and CDR2 SASEGT come from the germline V gene. V was clipped by 4 bases and J by 6 bases; unmatched bases: 16. The CDR3 sequence is CASSGGTSFSVGPGELFF. CDR3 bases: TGTGCCAGCAGTGGAGGGACTAGTTTCAGTGTCGGTCCCGGGGAGCTGTTTTTT.

The gene calls are TRBV5-1 and TRBJ1-3; D is unclear. Germline CDR1 SGHRS, CDR2 YFSETQ. V was shortened by 0 bases and J by 2 bases, with 9 bases between the two germline ends. CDR3 length: 15 residues. CDR3 region: CASSLALYTGNTIYF. CDR3 DNA: TGCGCCAGCAGCTTGGCCTTATATACTGGAAACACCATATATTTT.

The V call is TRBV5-1, the J call TRBJ2-2; TRBD2 matches at 7 bases. V lost 2 bases and J lost 5; bases outside the gene matches: 6. Germline V gene sequence: CDR1 SGHRS, CDR2 YFSETQ. There are 15 residues in the CDR3. DNA for the CDR3: TGCGCCAGCAGCTTCGGCCCGGGGGGAACCGGGGAGCTGTTTTTT. This sequence encodes CASSFGPGGTGELFF.

Here the CDR3 DNA reads TGTGCCAGCAGCTTGGCCGGCGAACCCAGAAGGGTTGGCTACACCTTC. Translating it yields CASSLAGEPRRVGYTF. The rearrangement links TRBV5-6 to TRBJ1-2; D remains ambiguous. Germline lookup yields CDR1 SGHDT and CDR2 YYEEEE. V was pared by 0 bases and J by 7 bases, with 19 bases between. The CDR3 spans 16 residues.

This chain connects TRBV4-1 to TRBJ1-4; unclear D gene. The V gene lost 3 bases and the J gene lost 7 bases, with 15 bases spanning the gap. Germline V CDR1 and CDR2: MGHRA, YSYEKL. The CDR3 contains 15 residues. CDR3 sequence (DNA): TGCGCCAGCAGCCAGGCCGGGATTTCGGGTGAAAAACTGTTTTTT. It yields the protein CASSQAGISGEKLFF.

Comment on this clone: This specimen includes other DNA sequences encoding the same CDR3. As DNA, the CDR3 is TGCGCCAGCAGCTTGGCCGGACAGGGGACAGATACGCAGTATTTT. It is translated as CASSLAGQGTDTQYF. The chain is built from TRBV5-1 and TRBJ2-3, with 9 bases aligning to TRBD1. The V gene's germline CDR1 is SGHRS and CDR2 YFSETQ. V lost 0 bases and J lost 3; bases outside the gene matches: 2. The CDR3 sequence is 15 residues long.

The rearrangement uses TRBV7-9 and TRBJ2-5, with a tentative D call TRBD2 (5 bases). V lost 0 bases to trimming and J lost 5 bases, with 10 bases between them. CDR1 is SEHNR and CDR2 is FQNEAQ in the germline V gene (reference sequence). This CDR3 contains 14 residues. Here the CDR3 DNA reads TGTGCCAGCAGCTTAGCGGGTAGCGTGGAGACCCAGTACTTC. Its protein is CASSLAGSVETQYF.

V and J are TRBV29-1 and TRBJ2-1; D may match TRBD1 or TRBD2 (5 bases each). Trimming cost V 4 bases and J 1 base, with 17 bases left between them. Germline CDR1 reads SQVTM; CDR2 reads ANQGSEA. CDR3 length: 16 residues. CDR3 coding DNA: TGCAGCGTTGTCCCTGGGACCGCCGGTTCCTACAATGAGCAGTTCTTC. The encoded protein is CSVVPGTAGSYNEQFF.

This clone was seen more than once but under ten times. The gene calls are TRBV11-1 and TRBJ2-5; 9 bases align to TRBD2. V lost 5 bases to trimming and J lost 5 bases; unmatched junction nucleotides: 3. Germline lookup yields CDR1 SGHAT and CDR2 FQDESV (reference sequence). This CDR3 is built from 13 residues. CDR3 sequence (DNA): TGTGCCAGCAGCGCCGGACTAGCGGAGACCCAGTACTTC. Its translation is CASSAGLAETQYF.

There are many counts of this clone. The CDR3 protein is CASSRLAEYNEQFF. DNA of the CDR3: TGTGCCAGCAGCCGACTAGCGGAGTACAATGAGCAGTTCTTC. The chain links TRBV11-2 to TRBJ2-1, with 9 bases aligning to TRBD2. J gave up 4 bases and V 5 bases, and 3 bases lay outside the gene matches. The CDR3 length is 14 residues. CDR1 and CDR2 from the germline V gene are SGHAT and FQNNGV.

In this sample, this clone turned up many times. This rearrangement joins TRBV11-2 to TRBJ1-1; weak D call: TRBD1 (5 bases). This CDR3 has 14 residues. The germline V gene has CDR1 SGHAT and CDR2 FQNNGV. Between the trimmed V and J ends, which lost 3 bases and 3 bases, there was a span of 11 bases. Here the CDR3 reads CASSFQRGDTEAFF. CDR3 coding DNA: TGTGCCAGCAGCTTCCAAAGAGGGGACACTGAAGCTTTCTTT.

This clone occurred once. The V gene is TRBV7-8, the J gene TRBJ1-6, with TRBD1 matching over 9 bases. With 2 bases clipped from V and 9 bases from J, the junction kept 5 bases outside the gene matches. The CDR3 has 15 amino acids. Germline V gene lookup returns CDR1 SGHVS and CDR2 FQNEAQ. CDR3 sequence (DNA): TGTGCCAGCAGCTTACCCGGGACAGGGAGTTCACCCCTCCACTTT. Translating gives CASSLPGTGSSPLHF.

The chain joins TRBV5-1 to TRBJ2-7; 8 nucleotides line up with TRBD2. This CDR3 has 15 amino acids. V shed 1 base and J 1 base; nucleotides not matched to a gene: 4. Germline values: CDR1 SGHRS, CDR2 YFSETQ. In DNA form, the CDR3 reads TGCGCCAGCAGCTTGACCGGGACTAGTTCCTACGAGCAGTACTTC. Translating gives CASSLTGTSSYEQYF.

V usage is TRBV5-1 and J usage is TRBJ1-2, with TRBD1 identical over 9 bases. The V and J ends lost 4 bases and 7 bases, in that order; junction bases with no gene match: 5. The germline V gene has CDR1 SGHRS and CDR2 YFSETQ. The CDR3 sequence is 13 residues long. The CDR3 DNA reads as TGCGCCAGCAGCGACACAGGGGGCCTTGGCTACACCTTC. Protein product: CASSDTGGLGYTF.

The chain recombines TRBV6-6 with TRBJ2-6; D is possibly TRBD1 (6 bases). The CDR3 totals 15 residues. The V end lost 2 bases, the J end lost 4 bases, and 9 bases lay between the germline ends. The germline CDR1 and CDR2 sequences are MNHNY and SVGAGI (reference sequence). In DNA form, the CDR3 reads TGTGCCAGCAGTTACAGGGGGACGGGGGCCAACGTCCTGACTTTC. Its protein is CASSYRGTGANVLTF.

The V and J genes are TRBV29-1 and TRBJ2-7; 7 nucleotides agree with TRBD1. J lost 3 bases, V lost 4 bases, and 6 bases had no gene match. The CDR3 extends over 13 amino acids. Germline values: CDR1 SQVTM, CDR2 ANQGSEA. CDR3 sequence: CSVAGQLSYEQYF. The DNA for the CDR3 is TGCAGCGTTGCGGGACAGCTCAGCTACGAGCAGTACTTC.

This sequence joins TRBV10-2 and TRBJ1-5; a possible D gene is TRBD1 (5 bases). V was cut by 5 bases and J by 4 bases, with 15 bases left in between. In germline, CDR1 is WSHSY, CDR2 SAAADI. CDR3 length: 15 residues. The CDR3 spells CASSQGTVGNQPQHF. CDR3 in DNA: TGCGCCAGCAGTCAAGGGACCGTTGGAAATCAGCCCCAGCATTTT.

This CDR3 reads CASSTNGDRGETQYF. The CDR3 DNA follows: TGTGCCAGCAGCACAAATGGGGACAGGGGAGAGACCCAGTACTTC. The chain employs TRBV9 and TRBJ2-5; 10 bases are shared with TRBD1. Germline-derived CDR1 and CDR2 are SGDLS and YYNGEE. This CDR3 is 15 amino acids long. V gave up 4 bases and J gave up 4 bases; unmatched junction bases: 7.

The V call is TRBV5-1, the J call TRBJ2-1; TRBD1 aligns across 8 bases. The junction had 10 bases not matched to a gene; V was cut back by 5 bases and J by 3 bases. The CDR3 covers 16 residues. Per germline, CDR1 SGHRS and CDR2 YFSETQ. CDR3: CASRRFPGTGYNEQFF. The CDR3 DNA reads as TGCGCCAGCAGGCGATTCCCGGGGACAGGCTACAATGAGCAGTTCTTC.